This T cell receptor beta chain was identified during a study of blood T cell repertoires in COVID-19. In the study overall: The origin of the acute and convalescent COVID-19 samples was the United States, Italy and Spain.

Germline V gene sequence: CDR1 MNHEY, CDR2 SMNVEV (reference sequence). The CDR3 runs 15 residues. Germline trimming cut 7 bases from V and 5 bases from J; bases unmatched to any gene: 8. Original methodology: Quantification of nucleated cells was approximated via reference gene primer amplification. Profiled with immunoSEQ multiplex PCR; TCRdb holds only in-frame clones, not every one. That table supplies the V and J calls and clone size; D and trimming were determined from the DNA. Here the sample spans around 69,000 clones, 82% being singletons. J is TRBJ2-3 and V is TRBV27, with TRBD2 identical over 11 bases. The receptor was derived from a woman aged 60-75 years with acute or convalescent COVID-19. Material for sequencing was peripheral blood. The CDR3 here is CASKNIAGGLDTQYF. CDR3 in DNA: TGTGCCAGCAAAAATATAGCGGGGGGGTTAGATACGCAGTATTTT.